This T cell receptor beta chain is drawn from a study of blood T cell repertoires in COVID-19. Whole-study context: There were acute and convalescent COVID-19 samples, and they came from the United States, Italy and Spain. In each case, the material was cDNA or gDNA derived from T cells, B-cell-depleted T cells, or PBMCs.

Per the authors' pipeline: Scientists estimated how many nucleated cells there were by amplifying reference gene primers. Libraries were prepared by immunoSEQ multiplex PCR; TCRdb keeps only in-frame clonotypes and omits some of them. D and trimming were read from the DNA, whereas the V and J calls and clone size are those reported in that table. The sample yields about 97,000 clones, around 87% seen once. The CDR3 extends over 12 amino acids. V dropped 5 bases and J dropped 6; count of bases not matched to a gene: 3. The chain uses TRBV12-3 or TRBV12-4 and TRBJ1-2; 7 nucleotides align to TRBD1. The material sequenced was peripheral blood. The sequence derives from a human donor in a cohort sampled during active COVID-19. This chain's CDR3 is CASSQQGHGYTF. DNA of the CDR3: TGTGCCAGCAGTCAACAGGGGCATGGCTACACCTTC.